These 17 T cell receptor beta chains came from one sample sequenced in a study of metastatic and nonmetastatic thyroid tumors. TCRdb reanalyzed the PCR reads via MiXCR. The sample has roughly 7,200 clones, roughly 37% seen once. Patients had received no treatment of any kind before thyroid surgery. Material for sequencing was tumor tissue. All receptors come from a female donor with papillary thyroid cancer or a benign thyroid nodule (not recorded which). Some clones in this sample may be carry-over from other donors' samples.

This clone was seen more than once but under ten times. This chain links TRBV7-2 with TRBJ2-7; TRBD1 aligns across 8 bases. This CDR3 region has 11 residues. V shed 5 bases and J 12 bases; nucleotides not matched to a gene: 6. The germline gives CDR1 SGHTA, CDR2 FQGNSA. CDR3 bases: TGTGCCAGCAGCCAGACAGGGGAGTGGTACTTC. Its protein is CASSQTGEWYF.

This clone is labeled as medium-sized. The V and J genes are TRBV6-6 and TRBJ1-5, with TRBD1 matching 7 bases. The CDR3 spans 14 residues. Per germline, CDR1 MNHNY and CDR2 SVGAGI (reference sequence). Germline trimming cut 2 bases from V and 6 bases from J; bases unmatched to any gene: 4. CDR3 nucleotides: TGTGCCAGCAGTTACGGGTCAGGGGGTCAGCCCCAGCATTTT. Protein: CASSYGSGGQPQHF.

Judged by abundance, this clone is large. The chain links TRBV28 to TRBJ2-3; 9 nucleotides agree with TRBD2. Trimming at V came to 4 bases and at J to 4 bases, leaving 9 bases not matched to a gene. The germline CDR1 and CDR2 sequences are MDHEN and SYDVKM. CDR3 length equals 16 residues. The CDR3 loop is CASSSISGSGADTQYF. CDR3 DNA: TGTGCCAGCAGTTCGATTAGCGGGAGTGGGGCAGATACGCAGTATTTT.

This clone is medium-sized in the sample. The junction departs from the called germline gene at one end, perhaps through a read error. This chain joins TRBV4-1 and TRBJ1-4, with D unresolved. CDR3 length equals 15 residues. The germline CDR1 and CDR2 sequences are MGHRA and YSYEKL. As DNA, the CDR3 is TGCGCCAGCAGCCAAGTGGCCCGAGATAATGAAGAACTGTTTTTT. Translation gives CASSQVARDNEELFF.

This chain connects TRBV5-1 to TRBJ2-2, with TRBD1 matching over 7 bases. The CDR3 is 14 residues long. Germline CDR1 SGHRS, CDR2 YFSETQ. V lost 7 bases and J lost 4; bases outside the gene matches: 7. The DNA for the CDR3 is TGCGCCAGCTCCAGGGGGTCGGGCACCGGGGAGCTGTTTTTT. Translating gives CASSRGSGTGELFF.

The CDR3 loop reads CASSARVSVANEKLFF. The CDR3 region has the DNA TGTGCCAGCAGCGCCCGAGTGTCGGTGGCTAATGAAAAACTGTTTTTT. The gene calls are TRBV13 and TRBJ1-4, with D hard to call. V lost 5 bases, J lost 3 bases, and 16 bases lay in between. The CDR3 runs 16 residues. Germline V gene sequence: CDR1 PRHDT, CDR2 FYEKMQ (reference sequence).

This clone came up once. The chain employs TRBV4-2 and TRBJ1-2; 9 bases map to TRBD1. V dropped 3 bases and J dropped 2; count of bases not matched to a gene: 1. Germline values: CDR1 LGHNA, CDR2 YNFKEQ. The CDR3 has 14 residues. The CDR3 nucleotides read TGTGCCAGCAGCCATGACAGGGGGAACTATGGCTACACCTTC. The encoded protein is CASSHDRGNYGYTF.

By proportion, this clone is medium-sized (0.01 to 0.1%). This CDR3 is CASNWGGQNNSPLHF. In DNA, the CDR3 is TGTGCCAGCAACTGGGGGGGACAGAATAATTCACCCCTCCACTTT. This chain uses TRBV11-2 with TRBJ1-6; 7 positions agree with TRBD1. CDR1 is SGHAT, CDR2 FQNNGV, per germline. Trimming at V came to 7 bases and at J to 5 bases, leaving 8 bases not matched to a gene. The CDR3 is 15 amino acids.

This sequence joins TRBV19 and TRBJ2-2; D might be TRBD2 (6 bases). CDR3 length: 14 residues. Germline V gene data show CDR1 as LNHDA and CDR2 as SQIVND (reference sequence). V lost 8 bases to trimming and J lost 5 bases, with 15 bases between them. The DNA of the CDR3 is TGTGCCAGTTCGGGGGACTGGGGGACCGGGGAGCTGTTTTTT. Translated: CASSGDWGTGELFF. The entire variable domain, with the rest obtained from reference TRBV19 and TRBJ2-2, is as follows: DGGITQSPKYLFRKEGQNVTLSCEQNLNHDAMYWYRQDPGQGLRLIYYSQIVNDFQKGDIAEGYSVSREKKESFPLTVTSAQKNPTAFYLCASSGDWGTGELFFGEGSRLTVL.

This clone occurred many times. CDR3 in amino acids: CASSGLGQGRETQYF. CDR3 nucleotides: TGTGCCAGCAGCGGACTGGGACAGGGGAGGGAGACCCAGTACTTC. The rearrangement joins TRBV9 to TRBJ2-5; TRBD1 aligns across 10 bases. With 3 bases clipped from V and 5 bases from J, the junction kept 7 bases outside the gene matches. Germline CDR1 reads SGDLS; CDR2 reads YYNGEE. The CDR3 extends over 15 amino acids.

The chain uses TRBV20-1 and TRBJ2-7; 12 nucleotides align to TRBD1. CDR1 is DFQATT, CDR2 SNEGSKA, per germline (reference sequence). The trim removed 3 bases at V and 6 bases at J, leaving 3 bases unmatched. This CDR3 region has 13 residues. DNA for the CDR3: TGCAGTGCTAGGGGACAGGGGGCACGCGAGCAGTACTTC. Its protein product is CSARGQGAREQYF.

This clone is labeled as medium-sized. This chain uses TRBV19 with TRBJ2-5; TRBD1 matches 8 bases. The germline V gene has CDR1 LNHDA and CDR2 SQIVND (reference sequence). CDR3 length: 13 amino acids. After removal of 9 bases from V and 5 bases from J, the junction contained 8 bases not matched to a gene. CDR3 in amino acids: CASTSGGSETQYF. The DNA of the CDR3 is TGTGCCAGCACTTCAGGGGGCTCGGAGACCCAGTACTTC.

The J gene is TRBJ2-7, the V gene TRBV2, with D possibly matching TRBD1 (6 bases). V was cut by 10 bases and J by 5 bases, with 12 bases left in between. There are 11 residues in the CDR3. From germline, CDR1 is SNHLY and CDR2 FYNNEI. CDR3 region: CATTGNNEQYF. CDR3 bases: TGTGCCACCACAGGGAACAACGAGCAGTACTTC.

J is TRBJ2-1 and V is TRBV28; D is possibly TRBD2 (7 bases). V was clipped by 6 bases and J by 4 bases, with 16 bases between them. The CDR3 has 15 residues. CDR1 and CDR2 from the germline V gene are MDHEN and SYDVKM. DNA of the CDR3: TGTGCCAGCAGCTTCGGGGGGCACCGATACAATGAGCAGTTCTTC. Its protein is CASSFGGHRYNEQFF.

This clone was seen a few times. The chain combines TRBV28 with TRBJ2-7; 9 bases map to TRBD2. The J segment lost 3 bases and the V segment lost 7 bases, leaving 10 bases of the junction unmatched. The germline V gene encodes CDR1 MDHEN and CDR2 SYDVKM. The CDR3 spans 15 residues. In DNA form, the CDR3 reads TGTGCCAGCACTTCTCGGACTAGCGTGGGCTACGAGCAGTACTTC. Protein product: CASTSRTSVGYEQYF.

This sequence joins TRBV6-1 and TRBJ1-1; D unclear. Trimming took 10 bases from V and 0 from J, leaving 15 bases between them. This CDR3 contains 14 residues. CDR1 and CDR2 from the germline V gene are MNHNS and SASEGT. The chain's CDR3 is CATLRERMNTEAFF. The DNA of the CDR3 is TGTGCCACCCTACGGGAGCGAATGAACACTGAAGCTTTCTTT.

This clone was seen only a few times. CDR3 in DNA: TGTGCCAGCAGTGAGCAGGGCACTGGAAACACCATATATTTT. This encodes CASSEQGTGNTIYF. V is TRBV6-1 and J is TRBJ1-3, with D possibly being TRBD1 (5 bases). The CDR3 spans 14 residues. Germline V gene lookup returns CDR1 MNHNS and CDR2 SASEGT. Trimming left V 3 bases short and J 2 bases short, with 8 bases between.